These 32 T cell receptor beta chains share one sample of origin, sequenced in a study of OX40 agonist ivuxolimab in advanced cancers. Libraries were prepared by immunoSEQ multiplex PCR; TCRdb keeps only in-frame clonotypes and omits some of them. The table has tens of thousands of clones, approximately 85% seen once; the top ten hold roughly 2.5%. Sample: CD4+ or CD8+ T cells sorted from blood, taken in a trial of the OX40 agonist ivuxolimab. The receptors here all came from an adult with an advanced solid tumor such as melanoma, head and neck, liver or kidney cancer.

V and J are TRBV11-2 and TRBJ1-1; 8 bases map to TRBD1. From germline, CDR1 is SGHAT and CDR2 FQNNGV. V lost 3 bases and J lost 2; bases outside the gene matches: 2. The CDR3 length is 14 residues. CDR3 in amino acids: CASSFDRGNTEAFF. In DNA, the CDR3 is TGTGCCAGCAGCTTCGACAGGGGTAACACTGAAGCTTTCTTT.

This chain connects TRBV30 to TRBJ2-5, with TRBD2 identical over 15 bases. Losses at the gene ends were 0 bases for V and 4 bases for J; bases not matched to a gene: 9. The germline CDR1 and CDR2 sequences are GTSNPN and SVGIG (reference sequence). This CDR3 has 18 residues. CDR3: CAWSVRGWTSGGAETQYF. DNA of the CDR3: TGTGCCTGGAGTGTAAGGGGTTGGACTAGCGGGGGGGCAGAGACCCAGTACTTC.

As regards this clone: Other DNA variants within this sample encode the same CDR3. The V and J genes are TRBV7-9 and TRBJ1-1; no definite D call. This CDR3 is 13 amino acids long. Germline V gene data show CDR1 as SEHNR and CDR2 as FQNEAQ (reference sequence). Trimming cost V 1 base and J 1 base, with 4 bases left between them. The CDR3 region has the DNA TGTGCCAGCAGCTTAGAGGGGAACACTGAAGCTTTCTTT. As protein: CASSLEGNTEAFF.

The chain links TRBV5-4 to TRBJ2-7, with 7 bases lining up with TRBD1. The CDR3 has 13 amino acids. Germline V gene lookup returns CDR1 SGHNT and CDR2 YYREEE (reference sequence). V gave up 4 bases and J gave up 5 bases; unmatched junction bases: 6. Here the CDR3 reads CASSRGQSDEQYF. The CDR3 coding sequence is TGTGCCAGCAGCCGGGGACAGTCCGACGAGCAGTACTTC. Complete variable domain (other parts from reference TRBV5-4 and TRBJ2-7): ETGVTQSPTHLIKTRGQQVTLRCSSQSGHNTVSWYQQALGQGPQFIFQYYREEENGRGNFPPRFSGLQFPNYSSELNVNALELDDSALYLCASSRGQSDEQYFGPGTRLTVT.

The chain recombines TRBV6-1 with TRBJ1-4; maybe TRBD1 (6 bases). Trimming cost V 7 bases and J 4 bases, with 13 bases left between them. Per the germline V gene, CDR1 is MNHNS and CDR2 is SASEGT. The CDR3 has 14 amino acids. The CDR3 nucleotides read TGTGCCAGCAAACGGACAGAGCTTAATGAAAAACTGTTTTTT. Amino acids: CASKRTELNEKLFF.

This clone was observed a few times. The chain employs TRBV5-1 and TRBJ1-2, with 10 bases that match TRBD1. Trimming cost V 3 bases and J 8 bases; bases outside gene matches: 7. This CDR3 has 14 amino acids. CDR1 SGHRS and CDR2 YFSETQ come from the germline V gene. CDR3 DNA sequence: TGCGCCAGCAGCTCGTCGGACAGGGGGAGGGGCTACACCTTC. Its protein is CASSSSDRGRGYTF. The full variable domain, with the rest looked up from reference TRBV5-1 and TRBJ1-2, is KAGVTQTPRYLIKTRGQQVTLSCSPISGHRSVSWYQQTPGQGLQFLFEYFSETQRNKGNFPGRFSGRQFSNSRSEMNVSTLELGDSALYLCASSSSDRGRGYTFGSGTRLTVV.

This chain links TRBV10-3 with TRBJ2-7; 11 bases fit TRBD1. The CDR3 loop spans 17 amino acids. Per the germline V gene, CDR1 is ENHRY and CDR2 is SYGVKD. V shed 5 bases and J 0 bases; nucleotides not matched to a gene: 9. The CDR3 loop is CAISRTGGEFDSYEQYF. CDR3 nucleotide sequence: TGTGCCATCAGTCGGACAGGGGGCGAATTCGACTCCTACGAGCAGTACTTC.

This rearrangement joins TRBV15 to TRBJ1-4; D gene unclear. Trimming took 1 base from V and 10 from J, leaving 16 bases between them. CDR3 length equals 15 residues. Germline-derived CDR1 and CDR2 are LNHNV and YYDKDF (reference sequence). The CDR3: CATSRGDAYSGKLFF. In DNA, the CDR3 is TGTGCCACCAGCAGAGGTGACGCTTATTCGGGAAAACTGTTTTTT.

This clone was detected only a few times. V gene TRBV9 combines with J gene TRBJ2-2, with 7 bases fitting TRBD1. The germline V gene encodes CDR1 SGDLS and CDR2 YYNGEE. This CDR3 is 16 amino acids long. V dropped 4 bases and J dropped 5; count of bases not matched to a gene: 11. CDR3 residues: CASSHRPGQITGELFF. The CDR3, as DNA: TGTGCCAGCAGCCACCGACCGGGACAGATAACCGGGGAGCTGTTTTTT.

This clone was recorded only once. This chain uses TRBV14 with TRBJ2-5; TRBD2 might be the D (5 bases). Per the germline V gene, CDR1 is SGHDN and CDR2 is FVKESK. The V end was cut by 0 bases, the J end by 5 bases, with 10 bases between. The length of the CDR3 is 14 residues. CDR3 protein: CASSQDLRRETQYF. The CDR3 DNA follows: TGTGCCAGCAGCCAAGACCTTAGGAGGGAGACCCAGTACTTC.

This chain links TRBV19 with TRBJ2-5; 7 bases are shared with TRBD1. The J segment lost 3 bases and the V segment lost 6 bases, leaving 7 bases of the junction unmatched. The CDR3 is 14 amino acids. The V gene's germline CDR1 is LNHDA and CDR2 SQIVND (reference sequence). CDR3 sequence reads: CASSPWDRKETQYF. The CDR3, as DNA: TGTGCCAGTAGCCCCTGGGACAGAAAAGAGACCCAGTACTTC.

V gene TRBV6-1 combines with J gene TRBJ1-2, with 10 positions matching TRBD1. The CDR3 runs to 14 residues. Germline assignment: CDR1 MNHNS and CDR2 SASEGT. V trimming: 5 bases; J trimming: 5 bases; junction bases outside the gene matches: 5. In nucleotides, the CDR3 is TGTGCCAGCAGTCCCCTGGGACAGGGGTATGGCTACACCTTC. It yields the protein CASSPLGQGYGYTF.

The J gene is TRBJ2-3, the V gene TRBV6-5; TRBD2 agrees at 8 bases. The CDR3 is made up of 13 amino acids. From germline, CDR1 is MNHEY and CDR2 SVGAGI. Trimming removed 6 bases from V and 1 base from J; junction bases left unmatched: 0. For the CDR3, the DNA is TGTGCCAGCAGACTAGCGGGCACAGATACGCAGTATTTT. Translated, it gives CASRLAGTDTQYF.

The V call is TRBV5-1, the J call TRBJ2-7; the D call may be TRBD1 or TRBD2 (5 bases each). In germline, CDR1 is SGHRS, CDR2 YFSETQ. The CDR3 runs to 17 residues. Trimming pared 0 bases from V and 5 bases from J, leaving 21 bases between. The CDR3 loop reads CASSLAGDPRIPHEQYF. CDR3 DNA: TGCGCCAGCAGCTTGGCCGGGGACCCGCGCATCCCCCACGAGCAGTACTTC.

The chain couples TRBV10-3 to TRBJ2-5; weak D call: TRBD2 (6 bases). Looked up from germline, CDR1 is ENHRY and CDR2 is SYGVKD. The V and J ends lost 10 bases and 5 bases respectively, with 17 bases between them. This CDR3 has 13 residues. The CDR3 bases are TGTGCCACCTCCGGGACTGACGGTGAGACCCAGTACTTC. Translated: CATSGTDGETQYF.

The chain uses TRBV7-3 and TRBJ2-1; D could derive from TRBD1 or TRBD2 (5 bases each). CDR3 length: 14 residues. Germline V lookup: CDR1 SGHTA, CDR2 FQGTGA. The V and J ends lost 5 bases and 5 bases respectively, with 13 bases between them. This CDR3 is CASSPFGADNEQFF. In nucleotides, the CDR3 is TGTGCCAGCAGCCCCTTCGGGGCTGACAATGAGCAGTTCTTC.

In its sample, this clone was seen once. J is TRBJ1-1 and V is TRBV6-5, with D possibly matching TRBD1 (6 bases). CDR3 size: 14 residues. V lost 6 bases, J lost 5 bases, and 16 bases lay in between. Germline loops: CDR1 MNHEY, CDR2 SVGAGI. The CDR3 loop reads CASSRWGAETEAFF. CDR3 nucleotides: TGTGCCAGCAGCCGGTGGGGGGCAGAGACTGAAGCTTTCTTT.

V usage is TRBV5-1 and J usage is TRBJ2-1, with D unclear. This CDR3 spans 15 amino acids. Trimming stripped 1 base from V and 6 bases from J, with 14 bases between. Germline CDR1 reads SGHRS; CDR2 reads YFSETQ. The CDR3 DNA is TGCGCCAGCAGCTTGATTGGAGAATGGCTCAATGAGCAGTTCTTC. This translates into CASSLIGEWLNEQFF.

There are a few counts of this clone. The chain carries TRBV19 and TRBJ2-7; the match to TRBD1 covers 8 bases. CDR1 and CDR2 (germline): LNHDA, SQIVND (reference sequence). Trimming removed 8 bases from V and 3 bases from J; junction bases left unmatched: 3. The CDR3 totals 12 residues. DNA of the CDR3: TGTGCCAGTGCCGACAGGGGCTACGAGCAGTACTTC. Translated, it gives CASADRGYEQYF.

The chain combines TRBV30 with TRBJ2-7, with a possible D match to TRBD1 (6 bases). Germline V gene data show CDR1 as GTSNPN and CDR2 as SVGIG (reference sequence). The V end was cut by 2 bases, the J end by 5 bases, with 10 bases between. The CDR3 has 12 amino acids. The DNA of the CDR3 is TGTGCCTGGAGTAGGGGGTCCCACGAGCAGTACTTC. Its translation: CAWSRGSHEQYF.

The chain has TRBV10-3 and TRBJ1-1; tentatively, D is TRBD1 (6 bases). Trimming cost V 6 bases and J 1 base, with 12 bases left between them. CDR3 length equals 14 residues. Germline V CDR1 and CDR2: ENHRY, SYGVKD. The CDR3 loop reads CAIRDRTENTEAFF. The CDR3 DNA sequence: TGTGCCATCAGGGATAGGACAGAGAACACTGAAGCTTTCTTT.

The DNA of the CDR3 is TGTGCCAGCCCGGGACAGGGGGCTGGGGCCAACGTCCTGACTTTC. Its protein product is CASPGQGAGANVLTF. The chain is built from TRBV25-1 and TRBJ2-6; TRBD1 aligns across 11 bases. V shed 8 bases, J shed 2 bases, and the junction held 2 bases outside the gene matches. Germline CDR1 and CDR2: MGHDK and SYGVNS. The CDR3 covers 15 residues.

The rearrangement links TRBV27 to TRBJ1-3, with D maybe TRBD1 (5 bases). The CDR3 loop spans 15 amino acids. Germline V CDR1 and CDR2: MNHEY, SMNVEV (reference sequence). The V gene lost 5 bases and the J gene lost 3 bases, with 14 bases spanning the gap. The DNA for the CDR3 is TGTGCCAGCAGTAATTGGGGGGGGGATGGAAACACCATATATTTT. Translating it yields CASSNWGGDGNTIYF.

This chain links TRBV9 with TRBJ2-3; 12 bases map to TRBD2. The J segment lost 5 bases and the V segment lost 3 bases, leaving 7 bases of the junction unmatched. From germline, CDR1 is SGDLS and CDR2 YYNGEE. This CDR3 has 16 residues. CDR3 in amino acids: CASSARTSGVLDTQYF. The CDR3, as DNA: TGTGCCAGCAGCGCACGGACTAGCGGGGTGTTAGATACGCAGTATTTT.

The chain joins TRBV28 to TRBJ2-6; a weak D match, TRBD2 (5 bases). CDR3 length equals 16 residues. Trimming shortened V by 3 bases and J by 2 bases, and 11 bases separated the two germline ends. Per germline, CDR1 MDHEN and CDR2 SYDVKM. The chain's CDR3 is CASSFEGTTGANVLTF. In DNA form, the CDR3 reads TGTGCCAGCAGTTTCGAGGGTACGACTGGGGCCAACGTCCTGACTTTC.

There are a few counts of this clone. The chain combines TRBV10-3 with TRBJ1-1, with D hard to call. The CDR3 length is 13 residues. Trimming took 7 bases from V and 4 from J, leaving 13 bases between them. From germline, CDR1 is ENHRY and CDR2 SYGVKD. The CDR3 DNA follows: TGTGCCATCATTAACAGCAGGTCCACTGAAGCTTTCTTT. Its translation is CAIINSRSTEAFF.

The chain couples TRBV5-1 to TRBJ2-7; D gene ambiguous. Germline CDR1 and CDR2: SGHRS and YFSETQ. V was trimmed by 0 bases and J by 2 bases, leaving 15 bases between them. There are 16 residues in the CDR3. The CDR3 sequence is CASSLVGLGVPYEQYF. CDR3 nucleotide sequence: TGCGCCAGCAGCTTGGTGGGTCTTGGGGTCCCCTACGAGCAGTACTTC. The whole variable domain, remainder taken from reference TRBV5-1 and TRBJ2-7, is KAGVTQTPRYLIKTRGQQVTLSCSPISGHRSVSWYQQTPGQGLQFLFEYFSETQRNKGNFPGRFSGRQFSNSRSEMNVSTLELGDSALYLCASSLVGLGVPYEQYFGPGTRLTVT.

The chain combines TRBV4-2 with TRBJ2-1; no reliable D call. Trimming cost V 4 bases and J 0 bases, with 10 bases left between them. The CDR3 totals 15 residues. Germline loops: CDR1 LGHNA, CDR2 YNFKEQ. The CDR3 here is CASSLTYPSYNEQFF. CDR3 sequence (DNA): TGTGCCAGCAGCCTGACCTATCCCTCCTACAATGAGCAGTTCTTC.

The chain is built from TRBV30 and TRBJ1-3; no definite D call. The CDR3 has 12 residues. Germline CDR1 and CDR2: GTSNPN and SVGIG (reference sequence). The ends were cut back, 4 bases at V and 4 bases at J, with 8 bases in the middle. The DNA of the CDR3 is TGTGCCTGGATGTTCGCGGGAAACACCATATATTTT. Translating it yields CAWMFAGNTIYF. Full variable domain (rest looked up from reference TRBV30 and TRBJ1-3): SQTIHQWPATLVQPVGSPLSLECTVEGTSNPNLYWYRQAAGRGLQLLFYSVGIGQISSEVPQNLSASRPQDRQFILSSKKLLLSDSGFYLCAWMFAGNTIYFGEGSWLTVV.

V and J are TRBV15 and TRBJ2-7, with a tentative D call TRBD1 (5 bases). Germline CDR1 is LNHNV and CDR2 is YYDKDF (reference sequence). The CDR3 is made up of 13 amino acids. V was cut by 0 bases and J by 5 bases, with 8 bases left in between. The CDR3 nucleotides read TGTGCCACCAGCAGAGATCCAGGGCACGAGCAGTACTTC. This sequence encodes CATSRDPGHEQYF.

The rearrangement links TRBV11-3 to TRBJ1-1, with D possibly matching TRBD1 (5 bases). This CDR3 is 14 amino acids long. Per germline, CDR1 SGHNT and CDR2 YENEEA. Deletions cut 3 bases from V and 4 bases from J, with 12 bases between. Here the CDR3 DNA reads TGTGCCAGCAGCTTCGGGGGGAGCGGCACTGAAGCTTTCTTT. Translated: CASSFGGSGTEAFF.

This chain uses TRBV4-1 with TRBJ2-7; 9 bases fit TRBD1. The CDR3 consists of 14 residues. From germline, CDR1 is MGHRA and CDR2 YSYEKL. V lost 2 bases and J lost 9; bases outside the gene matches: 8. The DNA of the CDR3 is TGCGCCAGCAGCCAACCGAGGGACAGGGACGGGCAGTACTTC. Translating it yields CASSQPRDRDGQYF.